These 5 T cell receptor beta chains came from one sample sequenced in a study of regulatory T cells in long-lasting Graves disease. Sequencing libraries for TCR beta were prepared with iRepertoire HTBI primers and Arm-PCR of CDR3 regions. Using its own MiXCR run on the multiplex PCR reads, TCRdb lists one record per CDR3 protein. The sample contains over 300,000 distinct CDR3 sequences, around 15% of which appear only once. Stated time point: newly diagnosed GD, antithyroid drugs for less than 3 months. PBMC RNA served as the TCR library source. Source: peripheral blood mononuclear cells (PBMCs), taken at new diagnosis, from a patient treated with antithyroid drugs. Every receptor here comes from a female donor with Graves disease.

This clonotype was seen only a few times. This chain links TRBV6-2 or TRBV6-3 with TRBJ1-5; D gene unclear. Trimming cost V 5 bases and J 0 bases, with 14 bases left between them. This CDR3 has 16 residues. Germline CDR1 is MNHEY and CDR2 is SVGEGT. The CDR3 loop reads CASSEVAPYSNQPQHF. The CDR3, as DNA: TGTGCCAGCAGTGAGGTGGCCCCGTATAGCAATCAGCCCCAGCATTTT.

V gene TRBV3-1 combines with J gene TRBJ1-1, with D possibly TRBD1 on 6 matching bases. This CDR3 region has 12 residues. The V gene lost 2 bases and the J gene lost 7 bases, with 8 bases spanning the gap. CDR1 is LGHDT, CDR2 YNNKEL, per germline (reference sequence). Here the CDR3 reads CASSQSDSEAFF. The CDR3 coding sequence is TGTGCCAGCAGCCAATCGGACAGTGAAGCTTTCTTT. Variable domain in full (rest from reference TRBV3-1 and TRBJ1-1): DTAVSQTPKYLVTQMGNDKSIKCEQNLGHDTMYWYKQDSKKFLKIMFSYNNKELIINETVPNRFSPKSPDKAHLNLHINSLELGDSAVYFCASSQSDSEAFFGQGTRLTVV.

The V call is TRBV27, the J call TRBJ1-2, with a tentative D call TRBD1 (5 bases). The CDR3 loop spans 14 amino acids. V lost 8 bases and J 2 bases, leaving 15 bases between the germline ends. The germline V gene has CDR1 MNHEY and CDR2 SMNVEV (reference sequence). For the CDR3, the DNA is TGTGCCAGCGCAGTTCGGGACGGGAACTATGGCTACACCTTC. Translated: CASAVRDGNYGYTF.

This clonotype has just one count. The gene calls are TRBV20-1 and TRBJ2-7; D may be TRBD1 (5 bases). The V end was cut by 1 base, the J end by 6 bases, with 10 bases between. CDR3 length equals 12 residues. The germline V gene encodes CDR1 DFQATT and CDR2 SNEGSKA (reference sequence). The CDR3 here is CSARGRVGEQYF. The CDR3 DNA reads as TGCAGTGCTAGAGGCAGGGTAGGCGAGCAGTACTTC.

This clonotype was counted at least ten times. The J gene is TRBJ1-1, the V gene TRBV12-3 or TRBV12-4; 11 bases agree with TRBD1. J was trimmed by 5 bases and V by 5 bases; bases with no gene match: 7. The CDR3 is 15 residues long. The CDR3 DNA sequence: TGTGCCAGCAGTCTCACAGGACAGGGGGCGACTGAAGCTTTCTTT. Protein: CASSLTGQGATEAFF.